The next 7 T cell receptor beta chains were all read from a single sample in a study of tumor-infiltrating lymphocytes in primary liver carcinoma. Total RNA (around 0.45 ug) served as template for TCR beta cDNA synthesis primed by a constant-region primer. Generation of the TCR beta libraries relied on three nested multiplex PCR rounds using slightly modified ARM-PCR. The study ran its first two PCR rounds for approximately 10 cycles each, using TRBV1-TRBV30 forward primers and a C-beta reverse primer. TCRdb re-called the multiplex PCR reads through MiXCR, storing one row per CDR3 protein. The sample shows about 180,000 distinct CDR3 sequences, about 60% of them seen only once. Blood RNA was derived from unsorted whole blood, and germline DNA was extracted too. Material: peripheral blood. These TCRs come from a man aged 40-50 years with primary liver carcinoma and hepatitis B virus infection.

A word on this clonotype: This may be a read error: a much more frequent sequence differs by one nucleotide. The rearrangement links TRBV11-2 to TRBJ2-2; 11 bases align to TRBD2. Germline V gives CDR1 SGHAT, CDR2 FQNNGV. The CDR3 extends over 17 amino acids. V lost 1 base and J lost 5; bases outside the gene matches: 6. CDR3 sequence: CASSLVTSGRDTGELFF. CDR3 DNA: TGTGCCAGCAGCTTAGTCACTAGCGGGAGAGATACCGGGGAGCTGTTTTTT.

This clonotype was counted a single time. This chain joins TRBV24-1 and TRBJ1-4; D remains unclear. V gave up 2 bases and J gave up 5 bases, with 11 bases separating them. The CDR3 is made up of 15 amino acids. The germline V gene has CDR1 KGHDR and CDR2 SFDVKD. The CDR3 region has the DNA TGTGCCACCAGTGATTCTCGGGCGGGGAATGAAAAACTGTTTTTT. This gives the protein CATSDSRAGNEKLFF.

The V and J genes are TRBV12-3 or TRBV12-4 and TRBJ1-3; D possibly corresponds to TRBD1 (6 bases). The CDR3 has 16 amino acids. V shed 6 bases and J shed 0 bases, with 15 bases lying between them. This CDR3 reads CASSLRQVSSGNTIYF. The CDR3 DNA reads as TGTGCCAGCAGCCTCCGACAGGTTAGCTCTGGAAACACCATATATTTT.

To note about this clonotype: No conserved phenylalanine or tryptophan ends this CDR3, so it is likely a read error. Here the CDR3 DNA reads TGTGCCAGCAGCTCCCTTAGGAGCGAGCAGTACTCC. Translated, it gives CASSSLRSEQYS. This chain connects TRBV11-2 to TRBJ2-7, with D hard to call. Looked up from germline, CDR1 is SGHAT and CDR2 is FQNNGV. The CDR3 spans 12 residues. The germline V and J ends were trimmed by 4 bases and 6 bases, with 10 bases remaining between them.

Notes on this clonotype: A read error may explain this, as a much larger clone is one base away. The chain employs TRBV11-2 and TRBJ2-5; possibly TRBD1 or TRBD2 for D (5 bases each). CDR1 and CDR2 from the germline V gene are SGHAT and FQNNGV. The CDR3 consists of 13 residues. CDR3: CASSDGGQETKYF. Written as DNA, the CDR3 is TGTGCCAGCAGCGATGGGGGTCAAGAGACCAAGTACTTC.

The V and J genes are TRBV7-9 and TRBJ2-5; D remains unclear. Trimming stripped 1 base from V and 13 bases from J, with 10 bases between. CDR1 and CDR2 (germline): SEHNR, FQNEAQ (reference sequence). The CDR3 totals 11 residues. The CDR3 region has the DNA TGTGCCAGCAGCTTAGAAGGGAAGCCGTACTTC. It yields the protein CASSLEGKPYF.

Concerning this clonotype itself: The junction and the germline gene differ at one end; a read error may be behind it. The rearrangement uses TRBV4-2 and TRBJ2-1, with 7 bases that match TRBD2. Germline V CDR1 and CDR2: LGHNA, YNFKEQ. This CDR3 spans 16 amino acids. This CDR3 is CVSSQETSSSYNEQFF. As DNA, the CDR3 is TGTGTCAGCAGCCAGGAGACTAGCAGTTCCTACAACGAGCAGTTCTTC.